The sequence of this T cell receptor (beta chain) was determined in a study of response to subunit inactivated influenza vaccine. Findings and limits, study-wide: The authors suggested that few new T cells are recruited per seasonal influenza vaccination.

This clonotype showed up just a few times. Its antigen remains unknown. A single record per CDR3 protein comes from TCRdb applying MiXCR to the RT-PCR reads. Of 500,000 to 750,000 distinct CDR3 sequences in the sample, 13% to 15% were seen once. The CDR3 is made up of 14 amino acids. CDR1 and CDR2 (germline): SGHAT, FQNNGV. Trimming removed 5 bases from V and 5 bases from J; junction bases left unmatched: 7. The TCR was taken from a man aged 45-65 years who received an inactivated influenza vaccine. Sequencing used PBMCs from blood, obtained approximately 13 days after vaccination. This rearrangement joins TRBV11-2 to TRBJ2-7; 9 bases map to TRBD1. CDR3 residues: CASSVGQGRNEQYF. In DNA, the CDR3 is TGTGCCAGCAGCGTGGGACAGGGACGCAACGAGCAGTACTTC.